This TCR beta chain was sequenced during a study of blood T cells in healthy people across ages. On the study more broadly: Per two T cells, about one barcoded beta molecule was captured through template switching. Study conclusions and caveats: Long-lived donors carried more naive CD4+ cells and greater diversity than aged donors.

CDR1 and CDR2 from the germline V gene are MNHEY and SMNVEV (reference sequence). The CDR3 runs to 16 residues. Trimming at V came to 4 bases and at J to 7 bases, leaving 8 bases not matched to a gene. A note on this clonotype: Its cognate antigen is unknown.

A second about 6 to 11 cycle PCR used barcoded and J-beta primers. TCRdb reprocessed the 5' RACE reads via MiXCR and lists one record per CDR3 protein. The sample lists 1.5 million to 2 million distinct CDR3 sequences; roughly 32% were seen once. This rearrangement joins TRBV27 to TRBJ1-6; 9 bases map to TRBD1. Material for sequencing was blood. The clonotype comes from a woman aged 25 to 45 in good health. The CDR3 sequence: CASSSPPGQGNSPLHF. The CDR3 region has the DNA TGTGCCAGCAGTTCTCCGCCGGGACAGGGCAATTCACCCCTCCACTTT.